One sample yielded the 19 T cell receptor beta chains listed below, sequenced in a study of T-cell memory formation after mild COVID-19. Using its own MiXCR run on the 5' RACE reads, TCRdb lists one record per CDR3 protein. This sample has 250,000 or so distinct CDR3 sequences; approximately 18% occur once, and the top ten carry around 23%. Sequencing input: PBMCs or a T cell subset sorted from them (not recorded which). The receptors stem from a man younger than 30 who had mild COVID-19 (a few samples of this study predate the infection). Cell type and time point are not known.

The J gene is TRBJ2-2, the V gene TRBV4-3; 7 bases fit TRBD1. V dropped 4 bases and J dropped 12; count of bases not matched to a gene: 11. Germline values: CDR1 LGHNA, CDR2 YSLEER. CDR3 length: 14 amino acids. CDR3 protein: CASSPESQGGKLFF. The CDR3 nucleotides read TGCGCCAGCAGCCCCGAATCTCAAGGGGGCAAGCTGTTTTTT.

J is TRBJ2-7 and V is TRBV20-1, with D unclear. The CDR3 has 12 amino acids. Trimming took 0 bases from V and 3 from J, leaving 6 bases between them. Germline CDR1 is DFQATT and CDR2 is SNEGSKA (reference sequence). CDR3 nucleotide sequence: TGCAGTGCTAGAGATGCCCACTACGAGCAGTACTTC. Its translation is CSARDAHYEQYF.

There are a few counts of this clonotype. The CDR3 spells CASNRQGPPLHF. CDR3 DNA: TGTGCCAGCAACCGACAGGGTCCACCCCTCCACTTT. The genes are TRBV28 and TRBJ1-6; 7 nucleotides agree with TRBD1. V was clipped by 7 bases and J by 11 bases; unmatched bases: 5. The CDR3 is 12 amino acids. Germline-derived CDR1 and CDR2 are MDHEN and SYDVKM. The whole variable domain, filled in from reference TRBV28 and TRBJ1-6, reads DVKVTQSSRYLVKRTGEKVFLECVQDMDHENMFWYRQDPGLGLRLIYFSYDVKMKEKGDIPEGYSVSREKKERFSLILESASTNQTSMYLCASNRQGPPLHFGNGTRLTVT.

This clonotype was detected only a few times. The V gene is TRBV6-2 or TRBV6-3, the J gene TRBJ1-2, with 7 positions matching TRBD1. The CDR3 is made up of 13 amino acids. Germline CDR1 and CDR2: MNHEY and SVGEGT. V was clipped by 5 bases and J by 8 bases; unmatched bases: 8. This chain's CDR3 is CASSNPTGYGYTF. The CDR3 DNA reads TGTGCCAGCAGTAACCCGACAGGGTACGGCTACACCTTC.

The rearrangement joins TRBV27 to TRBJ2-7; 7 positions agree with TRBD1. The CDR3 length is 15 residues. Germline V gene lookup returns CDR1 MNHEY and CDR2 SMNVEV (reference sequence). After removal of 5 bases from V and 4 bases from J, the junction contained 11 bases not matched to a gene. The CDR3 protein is CASSPETGLFYEQYF. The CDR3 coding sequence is TGTGCCAGCAGTCCCGAGACAGGGCTATTTTACGAGCAGTACTTC.

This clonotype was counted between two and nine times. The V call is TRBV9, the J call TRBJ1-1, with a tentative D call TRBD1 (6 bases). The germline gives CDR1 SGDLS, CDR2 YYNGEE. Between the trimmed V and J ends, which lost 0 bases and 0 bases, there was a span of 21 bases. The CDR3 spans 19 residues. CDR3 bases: TGTGCCAGCAGCGTAGACCTTGGGGTGGCAGGGGTTATGAACACTGAAGCTTTCTTT. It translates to CASSVDLGVAGVMNTEAFF.

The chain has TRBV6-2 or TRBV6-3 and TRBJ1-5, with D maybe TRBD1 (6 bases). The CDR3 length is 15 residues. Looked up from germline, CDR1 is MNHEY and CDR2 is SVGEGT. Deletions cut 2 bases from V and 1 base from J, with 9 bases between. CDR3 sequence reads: CASSYQGLSNQPQHF. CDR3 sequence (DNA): TGTGCCAGCAGTTACCAGGGGCTGAGCAATCAGCCCCAGCATTTT.

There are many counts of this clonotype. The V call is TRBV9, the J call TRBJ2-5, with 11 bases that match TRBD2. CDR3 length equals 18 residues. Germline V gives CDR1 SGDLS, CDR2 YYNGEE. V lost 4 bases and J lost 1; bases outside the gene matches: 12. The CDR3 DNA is TGTGCCAGCAGCCTCAAACACGCTAGCGGGGGGTTCCAAGAGACCCAGTACTTC. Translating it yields CASSLKHASGGFQETQYF.

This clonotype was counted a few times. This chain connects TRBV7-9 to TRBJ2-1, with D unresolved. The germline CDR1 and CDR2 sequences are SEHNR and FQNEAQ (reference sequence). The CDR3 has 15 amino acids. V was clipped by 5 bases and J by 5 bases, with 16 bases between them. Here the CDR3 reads CASSEKRDLHNEQFF. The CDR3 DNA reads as TGTGCCAGCAGCGAGAAGCGCGACCTACACAATGAGCAGTTCTTC.

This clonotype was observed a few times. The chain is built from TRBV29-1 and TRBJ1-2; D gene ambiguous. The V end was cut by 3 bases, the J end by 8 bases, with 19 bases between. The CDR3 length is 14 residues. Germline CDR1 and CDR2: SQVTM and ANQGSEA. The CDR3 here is CSVELFWGIGGYTF. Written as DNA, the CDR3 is TGCAGCGTTGAGTTGTTTTGGGGAATCGGGGGCTACACCTTC.

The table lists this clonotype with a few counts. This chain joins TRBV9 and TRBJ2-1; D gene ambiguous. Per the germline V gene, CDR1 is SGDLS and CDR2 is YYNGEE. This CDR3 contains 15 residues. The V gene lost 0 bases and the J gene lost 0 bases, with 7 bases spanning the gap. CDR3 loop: CASSVGGNSYNEQFF. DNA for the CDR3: TGTGCCAGCAGCGTAGGGGGTAACTCCTACAATGAGCAGTTCTTC.

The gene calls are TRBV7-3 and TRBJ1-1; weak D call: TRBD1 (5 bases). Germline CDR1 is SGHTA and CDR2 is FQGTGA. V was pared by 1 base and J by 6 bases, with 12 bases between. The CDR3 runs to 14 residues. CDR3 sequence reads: CASSLISGTAEAFF. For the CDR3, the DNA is TGTGCCAGCAGCTTAATTTCGGGGACCGCTGAAGCTTTCTTT.

The CDR3 DNA follows: TGCAGCGTGGGAAAAACCTATGAGCAGTTCTTC. Encoded protein: CSVGKTYEQFF. The J gene is TRBJ2-1, the V gene TRBV29-1, with D unresolved. V dropped 6 bases and J dropped 8 bases, with 11 bases sitting between them. Germline V gene sequence: CDR1 SQVTM, CDR2 ANQGSEA. The CDR3 is 11 amino acids.

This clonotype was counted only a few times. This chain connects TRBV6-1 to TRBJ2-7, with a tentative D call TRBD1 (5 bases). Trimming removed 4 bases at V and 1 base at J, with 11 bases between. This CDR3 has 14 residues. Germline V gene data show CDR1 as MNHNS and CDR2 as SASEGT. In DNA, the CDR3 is TGTGCCAGCAGTGTATTTACAGGATCCTACGAGCAGTACTTC. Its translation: CASSVFTGSYEQYF.

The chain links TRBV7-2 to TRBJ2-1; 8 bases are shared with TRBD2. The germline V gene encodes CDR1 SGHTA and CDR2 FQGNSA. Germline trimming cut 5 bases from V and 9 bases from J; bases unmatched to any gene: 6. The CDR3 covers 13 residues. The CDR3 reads CASSAYREGEQFF. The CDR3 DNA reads TGTGCCAGCAGCGCCTACCGGGAGGGTGAGCAGTTCTTC.

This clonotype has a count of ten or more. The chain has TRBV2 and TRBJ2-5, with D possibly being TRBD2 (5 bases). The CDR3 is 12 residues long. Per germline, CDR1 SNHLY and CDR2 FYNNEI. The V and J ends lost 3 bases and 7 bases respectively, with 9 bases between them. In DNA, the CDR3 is TGTGCCAGCAGTGAGAGGGCTGGGACCCAGTACTTC. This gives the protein CASSERAGTQYF.

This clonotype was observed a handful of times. In nucleotides, the CDR3 is TGTGCCAGCAGCTTAGGGGAGGGACCCCTCCACTTT. Translation: CASSLGEGPLHF. The genes are TRBV7-9 and TRBJ1-6, with D unresolved. Per germline, CDR1 SEHNR and CDR2 FQNEAQ (reference sequence). CDR3 length equals 12 residues. The V end lost 1 base, the J end lost 12 bases, and 7 bases lay between the germline ends.

As DNA, the CDR3 is TGTGCCAGCAGTGAAGCGCCCAGCGGGGGGACCTACGAGCAGTACTTC. It encodes CASSEAPSGGTYEQYF. V is TRBV2 and J is TRBJ2-7, with 9 bases identical to TRBD2. V lost 0 bases, J lost 2 bases, and 5 bases stayed unmatched. Germline CDR1 SNHLY, CDR2 FYNNEI. The CDR3 covers 16 residues.

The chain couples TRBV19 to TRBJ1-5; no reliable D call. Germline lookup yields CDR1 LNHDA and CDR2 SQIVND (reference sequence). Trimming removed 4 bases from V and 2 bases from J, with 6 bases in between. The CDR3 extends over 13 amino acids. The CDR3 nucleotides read TGTGCCAGTAGTACAATAGGCAATCAGCCCCAGCATTTT. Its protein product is CASSTIGNQPQHF.